This T cell receptor (beta chain) was sequenced in a study of control samples from healthy donors and cancer patients. Germline CDR1 is MNHEY and CDR2 is SVGAGI. The CDR3 runs 14 residues. With V trimmed by 8 bases and J by 0 bases, 4 bases remained unmatched. This clone was seen only once. This table comes from immunoSEQ multiplex PCR, and its TCRdb copy is limited to in-frame clones, with some not included. This table has about 59,000 clones, more than 85% appearing once. The sequence was collected from a man between 35 and 55 years old with colorectal cancer. Sequenced sample: PBMCs. This chain links TRBV6-5 with TRBJ2-3; 8 bases fit TRBD1. In DNA, the CDR3 is TGTGCCAGCGGCCGGGACAGGAGCACAGATACGCAGTATTTT. Encoded protein: CASGRDRSTDTQYF.